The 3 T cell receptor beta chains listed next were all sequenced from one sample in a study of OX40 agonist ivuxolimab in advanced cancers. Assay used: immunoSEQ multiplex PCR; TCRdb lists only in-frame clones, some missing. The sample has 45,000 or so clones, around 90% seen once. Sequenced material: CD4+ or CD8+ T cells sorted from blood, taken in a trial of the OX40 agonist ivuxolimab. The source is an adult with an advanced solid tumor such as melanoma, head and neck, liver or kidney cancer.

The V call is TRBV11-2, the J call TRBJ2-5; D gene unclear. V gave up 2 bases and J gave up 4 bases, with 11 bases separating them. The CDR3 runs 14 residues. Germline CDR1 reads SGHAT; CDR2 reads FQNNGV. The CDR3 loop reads CASSLWSRRETQYF. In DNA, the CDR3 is TGTGCCAGCAGCTTATGGAGCCGTCGAGAGACCCAGTACTTC.

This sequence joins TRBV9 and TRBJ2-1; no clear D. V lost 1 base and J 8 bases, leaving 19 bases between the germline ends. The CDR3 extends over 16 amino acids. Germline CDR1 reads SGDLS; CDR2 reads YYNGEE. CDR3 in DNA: TGTGCCAGCAGCGTATCGGGCGCAGGCATGGTCCATGAGCAGTTCTTC. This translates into CASSVSGAGMVHEQFF. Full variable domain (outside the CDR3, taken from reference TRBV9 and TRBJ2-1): DSGVTQTPKHLITATGQRVTLRCSPRSGDLSVYWYQQSLDQGLQFLIQYYNGEERAKGNILERFSAQQFPDLHSELNLSSLELGDSALYFCASSVSGAGMVHEQFFGPGTRLTVL.

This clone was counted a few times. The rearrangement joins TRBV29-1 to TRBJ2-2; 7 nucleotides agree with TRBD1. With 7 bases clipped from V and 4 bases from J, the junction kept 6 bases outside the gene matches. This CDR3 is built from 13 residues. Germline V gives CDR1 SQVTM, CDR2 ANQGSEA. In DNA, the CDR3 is TGCAGCGGCCGGACAGGAGGCACCGGGGAGCTGTTTTTT. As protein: CSGRTGGTGELFF.